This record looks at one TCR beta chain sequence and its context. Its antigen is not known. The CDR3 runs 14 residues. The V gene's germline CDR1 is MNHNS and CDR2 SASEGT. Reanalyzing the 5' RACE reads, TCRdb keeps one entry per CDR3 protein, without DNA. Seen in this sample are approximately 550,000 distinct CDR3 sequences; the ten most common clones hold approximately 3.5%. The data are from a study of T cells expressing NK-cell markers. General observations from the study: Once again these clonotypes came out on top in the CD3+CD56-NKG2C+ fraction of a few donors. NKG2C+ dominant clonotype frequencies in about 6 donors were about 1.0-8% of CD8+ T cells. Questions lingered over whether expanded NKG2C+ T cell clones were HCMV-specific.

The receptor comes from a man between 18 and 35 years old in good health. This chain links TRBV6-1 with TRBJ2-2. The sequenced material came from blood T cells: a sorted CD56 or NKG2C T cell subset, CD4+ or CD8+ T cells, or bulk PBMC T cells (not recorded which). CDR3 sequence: CASSLSSNTGELFF.